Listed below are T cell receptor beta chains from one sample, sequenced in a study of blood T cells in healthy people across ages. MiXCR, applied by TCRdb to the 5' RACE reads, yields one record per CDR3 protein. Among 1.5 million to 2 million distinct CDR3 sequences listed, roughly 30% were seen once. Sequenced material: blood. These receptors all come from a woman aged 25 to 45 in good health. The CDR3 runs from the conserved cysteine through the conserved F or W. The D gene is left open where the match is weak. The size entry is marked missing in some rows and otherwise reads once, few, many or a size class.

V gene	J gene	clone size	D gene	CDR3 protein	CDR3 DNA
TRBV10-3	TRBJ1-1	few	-	CAISESGLNTEAFF	TGTGCCATCAGTGAGTCGGGGTTGAACACTGAAGCTTTCTTT
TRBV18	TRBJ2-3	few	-	CASSPRRAQDTQYF	TGTGCCAGCTCACCACGCAGGGCGCAAGATACGCAGTATTTT
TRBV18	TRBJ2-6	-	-	CASAADSGANVLTF	TGTGCCAGCGCAGCTGACTCTGGGGCCAACGTCCTGACTTTC
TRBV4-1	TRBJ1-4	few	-	CASSQDQGLIVKLFF	TGCGCCAGCAGCCAAGATCAGGGCCTAATAGTAAAACTGTTTTTT
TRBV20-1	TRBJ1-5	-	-	CSARVRRDQPQHF	TGCAGTGCTAGGGTACGGCGGGACCAGCCCCAGCATTTT
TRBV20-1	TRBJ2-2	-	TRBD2	CSARASGVNTGELFF	TGCAGTGCTAGAGCTAGCGGGGTGAACACCGGGGAGCTGTTTTTT
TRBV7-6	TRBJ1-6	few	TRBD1	CASSLQGQGDSPLHF	TGTGCCAGCAGCTTACAGGGACAGGGAGACTCACCCCTCCACTTT
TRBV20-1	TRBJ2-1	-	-	CSANGVPRIEQFF	TGCAGTGCTAATGGAGTCCCCAGGATAGAGCAGTTCTTC
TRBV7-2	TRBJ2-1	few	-	CASSLVGVKNDEQFF	TGTGCCAGCAGCTTAGTGGGAGTAAAGAATGATGAGCAGTTCTTC
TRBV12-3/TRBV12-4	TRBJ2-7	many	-	CASTPRRAGYEQYF	TGTGCCAGCACCCCGAGGAGGGCGGGCTACGAGCAGTACTTC
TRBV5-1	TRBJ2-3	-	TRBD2	CASSTPGTSGSHTDTQYF	TGCGCCAGCTCGACTCCCGGGACTAGCGGGAGCCATACAGATACGCAGTATTTT
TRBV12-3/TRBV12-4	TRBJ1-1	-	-	CASSLGQVAGHTEAFF	TGTGCCAGCAGTTTAGGGCAGGTTGCAGGTCACACTGAAGCTTTCTTT
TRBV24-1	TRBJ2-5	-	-	CAPSDTPGDIQETQYF	TGTGCCCCCAGTGATACCCCGGGGGACATACAAGAGACCCAGTACTTC
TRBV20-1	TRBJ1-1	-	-	CSPANTEAFF	TGCAGTCCGGCGAACACTGAAGCTTTCTTT
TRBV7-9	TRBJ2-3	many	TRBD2	CASSSRGGGPTSTDTQYF	TGTGCCAGCAGCTCAAGGGGCGGGGGGCCAACTAGCACAGATACGCAGTATTTT
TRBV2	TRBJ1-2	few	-	CASRGRTIGYGYTF	TGTGCCAGCAGAGGACGGACCATTGGCTATGGCTACACCTTC
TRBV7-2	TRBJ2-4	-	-	CASSLGMAERIQYF	TGTGCCAGCAGCTTAGGCATGGCGGAGCGCATTCAGTACTTC
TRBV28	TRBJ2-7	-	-	CASKAVGTGYEQYF	TGTGCCAGCAAAGCGGTAGGCACAGGCTACGAGCAGTACTTC
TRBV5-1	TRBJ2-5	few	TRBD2	CASSSPFVGLAGGLETQYF	TGCGCCAGCAGCTCACCCTTCGTCGGACTAGCGGGGGGATTAGAGACCCAGTACTTC